This TCR beta chain came from a study of PD-L1 blockade in urothelial cancer. This CDR3 has 15 amino acids. V was clipped by 3 bases and J by 4 bases; unmatched bases: 4. Germline CDR1 reads SGHAT; CDR2 reads FQNNGV. Produced via immunoSEQ multiplex PCR; TCRdb's table is partial and in-frame only. The table shows about 45,000 clones, with more than 70% occurring only once. The TCR was taken from an elderly man with urothelial cancer. Material: PBMCs, obtained around atezolizumab (anti-PD-L1) treatment. The chain couples TRBV11-2 to TRBJ2-2; 8 nucleotides match TRBD2. The CDR3 protein is CASSFRLASTGELFF. DNA of the CDR3: TGTGCCAGCAGCTTTCGACTAGCGAGCACCGGGGAGCTGTTTTTT.